This TCR beta chain stems from a study of cytomegalovirus exposure and HLA in healthy donors. Study as a whole: About 180 million T cells yielded roughly 120 million unique TCR beta sequences, as an earlier analysis found. Study results and limitations: On later analysis, the bulk of CMV-associated TCR beta chains appeared to be HLA-restricted. Published work reported that the classifier diagnosed cytomegalovirus status with high specificity and sensitivity.

This clone showed up just once. Its antigen is still unknown. Researchers ran the PCR with 60 Vbeta and 13 Jbeta primers. Generated by immunoSEQ multiplex PCR, the TCRdb table keeps only in-frame clones and is missing some. The sample consists of about 240,000 clones, about 80% of them appearing once. The germline gives CDR1 MNHEY, CDR2 SVGAGI. The V end was cut by 6 bases, the J end by 4 bases, with 12 bases between. This CDR3 comprises 14 residues. Donors in the study were healthy people who gave bone marrow. Sequencing was performed on PBMCs. The V and J genes are TRBV6-5 and TRBJ2-2; D is perhaps TRBD1 (6 bases). The sequence derives from a woman aged 40 to 50 in good health and CMV-seropositive. The CDR3 nucleotides read TGTGCCAGCAGCACAGGGTCGGGCACCGGGGAGCTGTTTTTT. As protein: CASSTGSGTGELFF.